This T cell receptor beta chain was identified during a study of identical twins. TCRdb reprocessed the 5' RACE reads via MiXCR and lists one record per CDR3 protein. The data contain under 350,000 distinct CDR3 sequences, roughly 8.6% of them singletons. With 4 bases clipped from V and 2 bases from J, the junction kept 5 bases outside the gene matches. CDR3 length: 14 residues. Germline loops: CDR1 SGHDN, CDR2 FVKESK. These data also formed part of another study, on yellow fever vaccine responses in identical twins.

The sequence derives from a woman between 18 and 29 years old in good health. Sequences were obtained from CD8+ T cells sorted from blood. The chain couples TRBV14 to TRBJ2-7; 7 nucleotides agree with TRBD1. CDR3 DNA sequence: TGTGCCAGCAGCCCGGGGACAGCCGCCTACGAGCAGTACTTC. This codes for CASSPGTAAYEQYF.